This is a list of T cell receptor beta chains from one sample in a study of OX40 agonist ivuxolimab in advanced cancers. Sequenced by immunoSEQ multiplex PCR; TCRdb stores in-frame clones only, minus some. The sample holds 60,000 to 70,000 clones, 80% to 90% seen once. The starting material was CD4+ or CD8+ T cells sorted from blood, obtained in a trial of the OX40 agonist ivuxolimab. These receptors originate from an adult with an advanced solid tumor such as melanoma, head and neck, liver or kidney cancer. CDR3s include the opening cysteine and the closing phenylalanine or tryptophan. A D gene is named only where the DNA matches it firmly. Where a row states a size, it is once, few, many or the class of an expanded clone; other rows omit it.

j_gene: TRBJ2-7; v_gene: TRBV2; abundance: medium-sized; d_gene: TRBD2; CDR3aa: CASSEVGTRGQYF; CDR3nt: TGTGCCAGCAGTGAAGTGGGGACTAGGGGGCAGTACTTC
j_gene: TRBJ1-1; v_gene: TRBV7-9; abundance: .; d_gene: .; CDR3aa: CASSYLGWGSEAFF; CDR3nt: TGTGCCAGCAGCTACTTGGGATGGGGCTCTGAAGCTTTCTTT
j_gene: TRBJ1-5; v_gene: TRBV6-1; abundance: .; d_gene: .; CDR3aa: CASSVRRQENQPQHF; CDR3nt: TGTGCCAGCAGTGTAAGACGACAGGAAAATCAGCCCCAGCATTTT
j_gene: TRBJ1-2; v_gene: TRBV7-3; abundance: once; d_gene: .; CDR3aa: CASSSTGFAGYTF; CDR3nt: TGTGCCAGCAGCTCAACAGGGTTCGCTGGCTACACCTTC
j_gene: TRBJ1-1; v_gene: TRBV12-5; abundance: .; d_gene: .; CDR3aa: CASGPEVLNTEAFF; CDR3nt: TGTGCTAGTGGTCCTGAGGTATTGAACACTGAAGCTTTCTTT
j_gene: TRBJ2-1; v_gene: TRBV10-3; abundance: .; d_gene: .; CDR3aa: CATRGGDSYNEQFF; CDR3nt: TGTGCCACGAGGGGGGGAGATTCGTACAATGAGCAGTTCTTC
j_gene: TRBJ2-5; v_gene: TRBV5-1; abundance: .; d_gene: .; CDR3aa: CASSLASVGEETQYF; CDR3nt: TGCGCCAGCAGCTTGGCCTCGGTAGGAGAGGAGACCCAGTACTTC
j_gene: TRBJ1-4; v_gene: TRBV30; abundance: .; d_gene: .; CDR3aa: CAWSVLGGATNEKLFF; CDR3nt: TGTGCCTGGAGTGTACTTGGCGGAGCAACTAATGAAAAACTGTTTTTT
j_gene: TRBJ1-2; v_gene: TRBV9; abundance: .; d_gene: TRBD1; CDR3aa: CASSVAGQGYGYTF; CDR3nt: TGTGCCAGCAGCGTAGCGGGACAGGGCTATGGCTACACCTTC
j_gene: TRBJ1-1; v_gene: TRBV6-5; abundance: .; d_gene: .; CDR3aa: CASSPRVSNTEAFF; CDR3nt: TGTGCCAGCAGTCCTAGGGTGTCGAACACTGAAGCTTTCTTT
j_gene: TRBJ2-7; v_gene: TRBV19; abundance: .; d_gene: TRBD1; CDR3aa: CASSSTGAGEQYF; CDR3nt: TGTGCCAGTAGTTCGACAGGGGCAGGGGAGCAGTACTTC
j_gene: TRBJ2-5; v_gene: TRBV9; abundance: .; d_gene: .; CDR3aa: CASSVQGPGETQYF; CDR3nt: TGTGCCAGCAGCGTTCAGGGACCAGGGGAGACCCAGTACTTC
j_gene: TRBJ1-4; v_gene: TRBV7-9; abundance: .; d_gene: TRBD1; CDR3aa: CASSLGSSGTGEKLFF; CDR3nt: TGTGCCAGCAGCTTAGGAAGCTCCGGGACAGGAGAAAAACTGTTTTTT
j_gene: TRBJ1-2; v_gene: TRBV30; abundance: .; d_gene: .; CDR3aa: CAWSPELTYGYTF; CDR3nt: TGTGCCTGGAGCCCAGAACTGACCTATGGCTACACCTTC
j_gene: TRBJ2-4; v_gene: TRBV9; abundance: .; d_gene: .; CDR3aa: CASSVLPDAKNIQYF; CDR3nt: TGTGCCAGCAGCGTCCTTCCGGACGCCAAAAACATTCAGTACTTC
j_gene: TRBJ1-3; v_gene: TRBV18; abundance: .; d_gene: .; CDR3aa: CASSPSARAGRAGNTIYF; CDR3nt: TGTGCCAGCTCACCGTCGGCCCGAGCCGGGCGTGCTGGAAACACCATATATTTT
j_gene: TRBJ2-7; v_gene: TRBV12-5; abundance: .; d_gene: TRBD2; CDR3aa: CASGTPGGLAGAYEQYF; CDR3nt: TGTGCTAGTGGTACCCCCGGGGGACTAGCGGGGGCCTACGAGCAGTACTTC
j_gene: TRBJ2-2; v_gene: TRBV4-2; abundance: .; d_gene: .; CDR3aa: CASSQESVGDTGELFF; CDR3nt: TGTGCCAGCAGCCAAGAATCAGTCGGGGACACCGGGGAGCTGTTTTTT
j_gene: TRBJ2-5; v_gene: TRBV30; abundance: .; d_gene: .; CDR3aa: CAWSAPDSRAQYF; CDR3nt: TGTGCCTGGAGTGCTCCGGATTCCCGGGCCCAGTACTTC
j_gene: TRBJ2-7; v_gene: TRBV18; abundance: .; d_gene: TRBD1; CDR3aa: CASSQGAWGYEQYF; CDR3nt: TGTGCCAGCTCCCAGGGGGCGTGGGGCTACGAGCAGTACTTC
j_gene: TRBJ2-1; v_gene: TRBV11-3; abundance: .; d_gene: TRBD2; CDR3aa: CASSLGVREGEQFF; CDR3nt: TGTGCCAGCAGCTTAGGCGTACGGGAGGGGGAGCAGTTCTTC
j_gene: TRBJ2-7; v_gene: TRBV18; abundance: .; d_gene: TRBD2; CDR3aa: CASSPETSGGLYEQYF; CDR3nt: TGTGCCAGCTCACCGGAGACTAGCGGGGGGTTATACGAGCAGTACTTC
j_gene: TRBJ1-2; v_gene: TRBV27; abundance: .; d_gene: TRBD1; CDR3aa: CASSPARQGNYGYTF; CDR3nt: TGTGCCAGCAGTCCGGCCCGACAGGGTAACTATGGCTACACCTTC
j_gene: TRBJ2-5; v_gene: TRBV19; abundance: .; d_gene: TRBD2; CDR3aa: CASRTTGGDIETQYF; CDR3nt: TGTGCCAGCCGAACGACGGGAGGCGATATTGAGACCCAGTACTTC
j_gene: TRBJ2-7; v_gene: TRBV29-1; abundance: .; d_gene: .; CDR3aa: CSVADRDGSSYEQYF; CDR3nt: TGCAGCGTTGCAGATCGGGACGGGAGCTCCTACGAGCAGTACTTC
j_gene: TRBJ1-3; v_gene: TRBV25-1; abundance: once; d_gene: .; CDR3aa: CASSEQGSGNTIYF; CDR3nt: TGTGCCAGCAGTGAACAGGGCTCTGGAAACACCATATATTTT
j_gene: TRBJ2-5; v_gene: TRBV7-3; abundance: .; d_gene: TRBD2; CDR3aa: CASSLNTGGQETQYF; CDR3nt: TGTGCCAGCAGCTTAAATACGGGGGGCCAAGAGACCCAGTACTTC
j_gene: TRBJ1-4; v_gene: TRBV30; abundance: once; d_gene: .; CDR3aa: CAWRTPRYDEKLFF; CDR3nt: TGTGCCTGGCGTACTCCCCGGTACGATGAAAAACTGTTTTTT
j_gene: TRBJ2-7; v_gene: TRBV6-6; abundance: few; d_gene: .; CDR3aa: CASSQDSRYEQYF; CDR3nt: TGTGCCAGCAGTCAGGACAGTAGATACGAGCAGTACTTC
j_gene: TRBJ2-1; v_gene: TRBV18; abundance: .; d_gene: TRBD2; CDR3aa: CASSGGLSGSSYNEQFF; CDR3nt: TGTGCCAGCTCCGGGGGACTAAGCGGGAGCTCCTACAATGAGCAGTTCTTC
j_gene: TRBJ1-1; v_gene: TRBV5-6; abundance: .; d_gene: TRBD1; CDR3aa: CASSLQGADTEAFF; CDR3nt: TGTGCCAGCAGCTTGCAGGGGGCCGACACTGAAGCTTTCTTT
j_gene: TRBJ1-1; v_gene: TRBV7-3; abundance: .; d_gene: .; CDR3aa: CASSPQKAVGLAEAFF; CDR3nt: TGTGCCAGCAGCCCCCAAAAAGCGGTGGGTTTGGCTGAAGCTTTCTTT
j_gene: TRBJ2-2; v_gene: TRBV4-1; abundance: .; d_gene: TRBD2; CDR3aa: CASSQRPLAGGLYSNTGELFF; CDR3nt: TGCGCCAGCAGCCAACGACCTTTAGCGGGGGGTCTATATTCTAACACCGGGGAGCTGTTTTTT
j_gene: TRBJ2-1; v_gene: TRBV27; abundance: .; d_gene: .; CDR3aa: CASSVIGNEQFF; CDR3nt: TGTGCCAGCAGTGTAATCGGGAATGAGCAGTTCTTC
j_gene: TRBJ2-7; v_gene: TRBV18; abundance: .; d_gene: .; CDR3aa: CASSPSSGAPFEQYF; CDR3nt: TGTGCCAGCTCACCGAGTAGCGGAGCTCCTTTTGAGCAGTACTTC
j_gene: TRBJ1-1; v_gene: TRBV6-4; abundance: .; d_gene: .; CDR3aa: CASSETGNTEAFF; CDR3nt: TGTGCCAGCAGTGAGACAGGGAACACTGAAGCTTTCTTT